The next 3 T cell receptor beta chains were all read from a single sample in a study of response to subunit inactivated influenza vaccine. MiXCR was run by TCRdb on the RT-PCR reads, yielding one entry per CDR3 protein. The data contain 700,000 to 800,000 distinct CDR3 sequences, approximately 18% of them singletons. Here the sequenced sample was PBMCs from blood, taken roughly 5 days after vaccination. The receptors were sampled from a man aged 50-59 years who received an inactivated influenza vaccine.

The table lists this clonotype with a few counts. This chain uses TRBV7-2 with TRBJ2-4; TRBD1 aligns across 7 bases. J lost 0 bases, V lost 3 bases, and 8 bases had no gene match. Germline CDR1 and CDR2: SGHTA and FQGNSA. The CDR3 has 17 amino acids. CDR3 sequence reads: CASSLSGGNLAKNIQYF. The CDR3 coding sequence is TGTGCCAGCAGCTTGTCAGGGGGAAACTTAGCCAAAAACATTCAGTACTTC.

The J gene is TRBJ1-1, the V gene TRBV6-5; D possibly corresponds to TRBD1 (5 bases). With 0 bases removed from V and 7 bases from J, the gap between germline ends came to 9 bases. Per germline, CDR1 MNHEY and CDR2 SVGAGI. The CDR3 is 13 residues long. CDR3 coding DNA: TGTGCCAGCAGTTACTCTGGGGGGGGTGAAGCTTTCTTT. Its translation: CASSYSGGGEAFF.

V and J are TRBV7-9 and TRBJ2-5; 7 nucleotides line up with TRBD1. The V gene's germline CDR1 is SEHNR and CDR2 FQNEAQ (reference sequence). The CDR3 is 16 amino acids. V shed 5 bases, J shed 5 bases, and the junction held 14 bases outside the gene matches. The CDR3 is CASSRGPNRGTETQYF. In DNA, the CDR3 is TGTGCCAGCAGCCGAGGACCTAACAGGGGAACGGAGACCCAGTACTTC.